This T cell receptor (beta chain) was obtained from a study of control samples from healthy donors and cancer patients. Here immunoSEQ multiplex PCR was the method, and the copy in TCRdb shows in-frame clones only, minus some. The sample has about 140,000 clones; about 85% are singletons. This CDR3 comprises 14 residues. Trimming cost V 0 bases and J 5 bases, with 9 bases left between them. Germline V lookup: CDR1 SGDLS, CDR2 YYNGEE. V usage is TRBV9 and J usage is TRBJ2-1; D may be TRBD1 (5 bases). The receptor's source is a woman aged 25 to 39 in good health. The sequenced sample was blood. The CDR3 region is CASSVEGLHNEQFF. CDR3 in DNA: TGTGCCAGCAGCGTAGAGGGGTTACACAATGAGCAGTTCTTC.